Shown below are 32 T cell receptor beta chains from a single sample sequenced in a study of neurological immune-mediated disorders. Via MiXCR, TCRdb re-called the 5' RACE reads, giving one row per CDR3 protein. The table has tens of thousands of distinct CDR3 sequences, under 5% seen once. The sequenced sample was CD4+ T cells from blood. These receptors originate from a woman between 40 and 55 years old in good health.

This clonotype was detected many times. One base away lies a much larger clone, so this may be a sequencing read error. This chain uses TRBV7-3 with TRBJ2-1, with TRBD1 identical over 10 bases. Trimming took 7 bases from V and 8 from J; bases not matched to a gene: 8. Germline CDR1 is SGHTA and CDR2 is FQGTGA. The CDR3 is 14 amino acids. The CDR3 coding sequence is TGTGCCAGCAACTCTACCGGGACAGGGGATGAGCAGTTCTTC. Protein product: CASNSTGTGDEQFF.

This clonotype was recorded many times. The chain uses TRBV20-1 and TRBJ2-2, with 8 bases fitting TRBD2. V shed 3 bases, J shed 0 bases, and the junction held 9 bases outside the gene matches. The germline V gene encodes CDR1 DFQATT and CDR2 SNEGSKA (reference sequence). This CDR3 has 17 amino acids. The CDR3 spells CSARGGGGGTNTGELFF. In nucleotides, the CDR3 is TGCAGTGCTAGGGGCGGCGGCGGGGGGACGAACACCGGGGAGCTGTTTTTT.

There are many counts of this clonotype. The chain employs TRBV28 and TRBJ2-7; D possibly corresponds to TRBD1 (6 bases). V lost 4 bases, J lost 5 bases, and 21 bases lay in between. Germline-derived CDR1 and CDR2 are MDHEN and SYDVKM. The CDR3 extends over 16 amino acids. Written as DNA, the CDR3 is TGTGCCAGCAGTTCCTCTTTCAGGGGTCGCCCAGACGAGCAGTACTTC. As protein: CASSSSFRGRPDEQYF.

This clonotype appeared many times. The genes are TRBV5-1 and TRBJ2-1; TRBD1 or TRBD2 may be the D gene (6 bases each). Germline V gene sequence: CDR1 SGHRS, CDR2 YFSETQ. V was shortened by 1 base and J by 4 bases, with 9 bases between the two germline ends. The CDR3 runs to 14 residues. CDR3 nucleotide sequence: TGCGCCAGCAGCTTGCGGGGGCCTTACAATGAGCAGTTCTTC. This codes for CASSLRGPYNEQFF.

This clonotype was observed a few times. Being one base from a much bigger clone, this may be a read error. The chain recombines TRBV5-1 with TRBJ2-2, with TRBD2 matching 12 bases. The length of the CDR3 is 20 residues. Germline CDR1 reads SGHRS; CDR2 reads YFSETQ. This CDR3 is CTSSFPAQTSGSENTGELFF. The CDR3 DNA reads TGCACCAGCAGCTTCCCTGCCCAGACTAGCGGGAGTGAGAACACCGGGGAGCTGTTTTTT. Filled out from reference TRBV5-1 and TRBJ2-2, the complete variable domain reads KAGVTQTPRYLIKTRGQQVTLSCSPISGHRSVSWYQQTPGQGLQFLFEYFSETQRNKGNFPGRFSGRQFSNSRSEMNVSTLELGDSALYLCTSSFPAQTSGSENTGELFFGEGSRLTVL.

This clonotype appeared many times. The genes are TRBV6-5 and TRBJ2-2, with D perhaps given as TRBD1 or TRBD2 (5 bases each). Trimming took 6 bases from V and 2 from J, leaving 10 bases between them. There are 14 residues in the CDR3. In germline, CDR1 is MNHEY, CDR2 SVGAGI. As DNA, the CDR3 is TGTGCCAGCAGAGGGACCGCCAACACCGGGGAGCTGTTTTTT. The encoded protein is CASRGTANTGELFF.

This clonotype has at least ten counts. The V call is TRBV7-9, the J call TRBJ2-1; D not certain. This CDR3 spans 14 amino acids. V lost 5 bases to trimming and J lost 1 base, with 9 bases between them. The germline V gene has CDR1 SEHNR and CDR2 FQNEAQ (reference sequence). CDR3 in DNA: TGTGCCAGCAGCGACCAGACATCCTACAATGAGCAGTTCTTC. It translates to CASSDQTSYNEQFF.

This clonotype showed up many times. The V gene is TRBV15, the J gene TRBJ2-3; D not certain. Trimming cost V 0 bases and J 6 bases, with 7 bases left between them. CDR3 length: 13 residues. Germline lookup yields CDR1 LNHNV and CDR2 YYDKDF (reference sequence). The CDR3 region is CATSRDGLDTQYF. The CDR3 DNA sequence: TGTGCCACCAGCAGAGATGGATTGGATACGCAGTATTTT.

This clonotype has ten or more counts. V and J are TRBV3-1 and TRBJ1-2; TRBD1 is a possible D gene (6 bases). V was shortened by 7 bases and J by 3 bases, with 9 bases between the two germline ends. The CDR3 covers 12 residues. Germline V gene sequence: CDR1 LGHDT, CDR2 YNNKEL (reference sequence). CDR3 in amino acids: CASTHRDYGYTF. The CDR3 DNA sequence: TGTGCCAGCACTCACAGGGACTATGGCTACACCTTC.

Many counts were recorded for this clonotype. V is TRBV3-1 and J is TRBJ1-5; TRBD1 agrees at 8 bases. V dropped 4 bases and J dropped 5; count of bases not matched to a gene: 1. Germline V lookup: CDR1 LGHDT, CDR2 YNNKEL (reference sequence). The CDR3 totals 13 residues. The CDR3: CASSLQGDQPQHF. CDR3 nucleotides: TGTGCCAGCAGCCTACAGGGGGATCAGCCCCAGCATTTT.

This clonotype was seen at least ten times. The rearrangement uses TRBV5-1 and TRBJ2-4; no clear D gene. Looked up from germline, CDR1 is SGHRS and CDR2 is YFSETQ. The CDR3 runs 14 residues. Trimming removed 3 bases from V and 2 bases from J, with 9 bases in between. The CDR3 reads CASSSEGTKNIQYF. The DNA of the CDR3 is TGCGCCAGCAGCTCTGAAGGGACCAAAAACATTCAGTACTTC.

This clonotype came up many times. This chain uses TRBV20-1 with TRBJ2-1; no clear D. From germline, CDR1 is DFQATT and CDR2 SNEGSKA (reference sequence). V lost 4 bases to trimming and J lost 0 bases, with 10 bases between them. The CDR3 is made up of 14 amino acids. The CDR3 sequence: CSATTPSSYNEQFF. DNA of the CDR3: TGCAGTGCTACCACACCAAGCTCCTACAATGAGCAGTTCTTC.

This clonotype occurred many times. The rearrangement links TRBV7-9 to TRBJ1-6; D unresolved. This CDR3 comprises 13 residues. Trimming cost V 4 bases and J 7 bases, with 8 bases left between them. CDR1 and CDR2 from the germline V gene are SEHNR and FQNEAQ (reference sequence). The CDR3 loop is CASSYGLNSPLHF. The CDR3 DNA reads TGTGCCAGCAGCTACGGGCTGAATTCACCCCTCCACTTT.

This clonotype was recorded at least ten times. The J gene is TRBJ2-6, the V gene TRBV5-1; D not resolved. V was pared by 0 bases and J by 0 bases, with 4 bases between. Germline V lookup: CDR1 SGHRS, CDR2 YFSETQ. CDR3 length equals 15 residues. This CDR3 is CASSLDGSGANVLTF. The DNA for the CDR3 is TGCGCCAGCAGCTTGGATGGCTCTGGGGCCAACGTCCTGACTTTC.

In its sample, this clonotype was seen many times. V is TRBV19 and J is TRBJ2-7; D gene unclear. The CDR3 totals 14 residues. CDR1 is LNHDA and CDR2 is SQIVND in the germline V gene (reference sequence). V lost 5 bases, J lost 1 base, and 12 bases lay in between. CDR3 in DNA: TGTGCCAGTAGTCCCCGGTCCCCTTCCTACGAGCAGTACTTC. Translation gives CASSPRSPSYEQYF.

In this sample, this clonotype turned up many times. The gene calls are TRBV12-3 or TRBV12-4 and TRBJ2-1; 7 bases agree with TRBD1. This CDR3 region has 15 residues. V lost 6 bases to trimming and J lost 8 bases; unmatched junction nucleotides: 13. CDR3 region: CASRPDRVAGYEQFF. CDR3 DNA sequence: TGTGCCAGCAGACCCGACAGGGTGGCCGGCTATGAGCAGTTCTTC.

This clonotype was recorded many times. The gene calls are TRBV20-1 and TRBJ1-1, with no clear D. The V end lost 8 bases, the J end lost 7 bases, and 14 bases lay between the germline ends. This CDR3 has 11 amino acids. Germline loops: CDR1 DFQATT, CDR2 SNEGSKA (reference sequence). The CDR3 sequence is CSQYPEFEAFF. Written as DNA, the CDR3 is TGCAGTCAATACCCAGAGTTTGAAGCTTTCTTT.

This clonotype was seen many times. This rearrangement joins TRBV19 to TRBJ2-1; 7 bases line up with TRBD2. This CDR3 is 15 amino acids long. The junction had 9 bases not matched to a gene; V was cut back by 4 bases and J by 6 bases. Germline CDR1 and CDR2: LNHDA and SQIVND (reference sequence). The CDR3 spells CASSKVAGNSNEQFF. CDR3 nucleotides: TGTGCCAGTAGTAAGGTAGCGGGTAACTCCAATGAGCAGTTCTTC.

In this sample, this clonotype turned up many times. The rearrangement uses TRBV6-5 and TRBJ1-1; a possible D gene is TRBD1 (5 bases). This CDR3 is built from 11 residues. The germline V gene has CDR1 MNHEY and CDR2 SVGAGI. Trimming left V 9 bases short and J 1 base short, with 6 bases between. Written as DNA, the CDR3 is TGTGCCAGTAGGGGGAACACTGAAGCTTTCTTT. This codes for CASRGNTEAFF.

This clonotype was detected many times. The chain employs TRBV20-1 and TRBJ1-5; weak D call: TRBD1 (5 bases). CDR1 and CDR2 from the germline V gene are DFQATT and SNEGSKA (reference sequence). The CDR3 runs to 14 residues. With 1 base removed from V and 0 bases from J, the gap between germline ends came to 7 bases. The CDR3, as DNA: TGCAGTGCTAGAGCAGGGCCTAGCAATCAGCCCCAGCATTTT. Translated: CSARAGPSNQPQHF.

This clonotype came up many times. The chain is built from TRBV5-1 and TRBJ1-1; tentative D call: TRBD1 (6 bases). The V gene's germline CDR1 is SGHRS and CDR2 YFSETQ. Trimming took 4 bases from V and 2 from J, leaving 9 bases between them. The CDR3 consists of 13 residues. The CDR3 sequence: CASSHRVNTEAFF. CDR3 nucleotide sequence: TGCGCCAGCAGCCACAGGGTAAACACTGAAGCTTTCTTT.

At least ten counts were recorded for this clonotype. This chain connects TRBV5-1 to TRBJ1-2; 7 nucleotides align to TRBD1. Per the germline V gene, CDR1 is SGHRS and CDR2 is YFSETQ. The CDR3 runs to 15 residues. The junction had 3 bases not matched to a gene; V was cut back by 0 bases and J by 1 base. The CDR3 loop reads CASSLGDRFNYGYTF. The DNA for the CDR3 is TGCGCCAGCAGCTTGGGGGACAGATTTAACTATGGCTACACCTTC.

This clonotype was picked up many times. V and J are TRBV24-1 and TRBJ2-1; TRBD1 matches at 10 bases. Looked up from germline, CDR1 is KGHDR and CDR2 is SFDVKD. This CDR3 has 15 residues. V lost 0 bases and J lost 8; bases outside the gene matches: 3. This CDR3 is CATSDLGQGEDEQFF. The CDR3 region has the DNA TGTGCCACCAGTGATTTGGGACAGGGGGAAGATGAGCAGTTCTTC.

The chain couples TRBV5-1 to TRBJ2-7; no reliable D call. The CDR3 consists of 12 residues. Per the germline V gene, CDR1 is SGHRS and CDR2 is YFSETQ. The V end lost 2 bases, the J end lost 4 bases, and 7 bases lay between the germline ends. The CDR3 DNA reads as TGCGCCAGCAGCTTAGGAGAGTACGAGCAGTACTTC. This translates into CASSLGEYEQYF.

This clonotype was counted at least ten times. This chain joins TRBV5-1 and TRBJ2-7; 7 bases are a match to TRBD1. CDR3 length: 15 residues. From germline, CDR1 is SGHRS and CDR2 YFSETQ. V lost 1 base and J lost 6; bases outside the gene matches: 10. CDR3 in amino acids: CASSLQDRIAGEQYF. The CDR3 nucleotides read TGCGCCAGCAGCTTGCAGGACAGGATAGCCGGCGAGCAGTACTTC.

This clonotype was seen ten or more times. V is TRBV5-1 and J is TRBJ1-2; TRBD1 agrees at 7 bases. Germline assignment: CDR1 SGHRS and CDR2 YFSETQ. V was pared by 0 bases and J by 4 bases, with 24 bases of the junction left unmatched. This CDR3 is 21 amino acids long. CDR3 sequence reads: CASSLAFEPSSVLQGSYGYTF. The DNA for the CDR3 is TGCGCCAGCAGCTTGGCTTTCGAACCCTCTAGCGTCTTACAGGGGAGCTATGGCTACACCTTC.

This clonotype is medium-sized by share. In DNA, the CDR3 is TGCAGTGCTAGGGGGACAGGGTTTGAATACGAGCAGTACTTC. Translating gives CSARGTGFEYEQYF. The chain carries TRBV20-1 and TRBJ2-7; 9 bases fit TRBD1. This CDR3 region has 14 residues. V gave up 3 bases and J gave up 4 bases; unmatched junction bases: 7. Per the germline V gene, CDR1 is DFQATT and CDR2 is SNEGSKA (reference sequence).

There are many counts of this clonotype. The chain joins TRBV4-1 to TRBJ1-3, with 9 bases that match TRBD1. V shed 1 base and J 4 bases; nucleotides not matched to a gene: 8. The CDR3 consists of 17 residues. The germline V gene encodes CDR1 MGHRA and CDR2 YSYEKL. Here the CDR3 reads CASSQVGIGQGGNTIYF. The CDR3 DNA reads TGCGCCAGCAGCCAAGTGGGGATTGGACAGGGGGGAAACACCATATATTTT.

This clonotype has ten or more counts. The chain is built from TRBV20-1 and TRBJ2-5; TRBD2 aligns across 10 bases. Germline V gene lookup returns CDR1 DFQATT and CDR2 SNEGSKA (reference sequence). Trimming took 5 bases from V and 5 from J; bases not matched to a gene: 8. This CDR3 contains 14 residues. CDR3 amino acids: CSAFSGRPGETQYF. DNA for the CDR3: TGCAGTGCTTTTAGCGGGAGGCCCGGGGAGACCCAGTACTTC.

This clonotype was observed at least ten times. This chain connects TRBV20-1 to TRBJ2-3; 8 positions agree with TRBD2. In germline, CDR1 is DFQATT, CDR2 SNEGSKA (reference sequence). The CDR3 runs to 15 residues. The junction had 8 bases not matched to a gene; V was cut back by 2 bases and J by 4 bases. CDR3 residues: CSARRRRGVSDTQYF. CDR3 bases: TGCAGTGCTAGACGAAGGCGGGGGGTCTCAGATACGCAGTATTTT.

This clonotype was seen ten or more times. The chain has TRBV6-5 and TRBJ2-3, with D perhaps TRBD1 (6 bases). Between the trimmed V and J ends, which lost 8 bases and 5 bases, there was a span of 17 bases. CDR1 is MNHEY, CDR2 SVGAGI, per germline. This CDR3 region has 14 residues. The CDR3 region is CASGTGWGQDTQYF. CDR3 nucleotides: TGTGCCAGCGGAACAGGGTGGGGTCAAGATACGCAGTATTTT.

This clonotype was recorded many times. The chain employs TRBV3-1 and TRBJ2-7; 11 bases are shared with TRBD2. CDR3 size: 15 residues. The germline gives CDR1 LGHDT, CDR2 YNNKEL (reference sequence). Losses at the gene ends were 4 bases for V and 2 bases for J; bases not matched to a gene: 4. The CDR3 sequence: CASSRPGLAAYEQYF. The CDR3 DNA reads as TGTGCCAGCAGCCGCCCGGGACTAGCGGCCTACGAGCAGTACTTC.